The source of this TCR beta chain is a study of blood T cells in healthy people across ages. It was with a sample-barcoded 5' primer and a J-beta primer mix that a second PCR of roughly 7 to 11 cycles was run. TCRdb recomputed calls from the 5' RACE reads with MiXCR, one row per CDR3 protein. Of 450,000 to 700,000 distinct CDR3 sequences listed, approximately 25% are singletons. This clonotype was seen a few times. The CDR3 covers 14 residues. Trimming left V 4 bases short and J 5 bases short, with 14 bases between. Germline CDR1 is MNHNS and CDR2 is SASEGT. A minimum of 6.5 million PBMCs was isolated per sample.

The V gene is TRBV6-1, the J gene TRBJ2-5; TRBD2 is a possible D gene (5 bases). The sequence came from a woman in her 70s in good health. The sequenced sample was blood. CDR3 region: CASSGDLRGETQYF. CDR3 DNA: TGTGCCAGCAGTGGAGACTTAAGAGGGGAGACCCAGTACTTC.